This T cell receptor (beta chain) was profiled in a study of T cell responses to AZD1222 COVID-19 vaccine. The CDR3 runs 12 residues. The germline gives CDR1 SEHNR, CDR2 FQNEAQ (reference sequence). The V end was cut by 4 bases, the J end by 7 bases, with 11 bases between. This table comes from immunoSEQ multiplex PCR, and its TCRdb copy is limited to in-frame clones, with some not included. The profile covers 200,000 to 250,000 clones, with around 94% appearing a single time and approximately 1.5% taken by the ten largest. The TCR was taken from an adult who received the MenACWY meningococcal vaccine as a control. Sequencing used peripheral blood, obtained 28 days after the second dose of the MenACWY control vaccine. V is TRBV7-9 and J is TRBJ2-7, with D unresolved. This CDR3 is CASSSGFGEQYF. DNA for the CDR3: TGTGCCAGCAGCTCCGGGTTTGGAGAGCAGTACTTC.